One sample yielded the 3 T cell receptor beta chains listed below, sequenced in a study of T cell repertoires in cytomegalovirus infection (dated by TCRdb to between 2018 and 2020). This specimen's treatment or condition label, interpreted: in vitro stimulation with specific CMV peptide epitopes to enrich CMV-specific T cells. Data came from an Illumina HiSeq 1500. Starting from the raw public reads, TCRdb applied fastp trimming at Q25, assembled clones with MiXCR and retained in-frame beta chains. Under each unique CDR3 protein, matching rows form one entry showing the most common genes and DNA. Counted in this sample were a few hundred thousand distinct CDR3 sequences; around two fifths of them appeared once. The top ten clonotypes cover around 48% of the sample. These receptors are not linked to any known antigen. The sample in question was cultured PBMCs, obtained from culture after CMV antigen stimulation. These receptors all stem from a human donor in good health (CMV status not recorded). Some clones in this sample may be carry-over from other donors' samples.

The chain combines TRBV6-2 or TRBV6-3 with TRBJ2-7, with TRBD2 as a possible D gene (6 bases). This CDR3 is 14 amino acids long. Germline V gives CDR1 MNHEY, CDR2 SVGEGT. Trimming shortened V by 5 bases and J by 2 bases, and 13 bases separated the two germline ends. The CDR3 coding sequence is TGTGCCAGCAGTGCCATCAGGACTACCTACGAGCAGTACTTC. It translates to CASSAIRTTYEQYF.

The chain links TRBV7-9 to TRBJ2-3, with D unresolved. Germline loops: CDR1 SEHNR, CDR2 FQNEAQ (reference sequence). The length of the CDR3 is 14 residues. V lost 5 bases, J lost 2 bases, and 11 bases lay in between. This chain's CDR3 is CASSVNSATDTQYF. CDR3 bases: TGTGCCAGCAGCGTCAACTCGGCCACAGATACGCAGTATTTT. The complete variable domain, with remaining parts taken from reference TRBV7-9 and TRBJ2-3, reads DTGVSQNPRHKITKRGQNVTFRCDPISEHNRLYWYRQTLGQGPEFLTYFQNEAQLEKSRLLSDRFSAERPKGSFSTLEIQRTEQGDSAMYLCASSVNSATDTQYFGPGTRLTVL.

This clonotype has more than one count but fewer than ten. CDR3: CASSRGQGAGGANVLTF. The CDR3 coding sequence is TGTGCCAGCAGCCGGGGACAGGGGGCAGGTGGGGCCAACGTCCTGACTTTC. The chain links TRBV11-2 to TRBJ2-6; TRBD1 matches 12 bases. CDR3 length equals 17 residues. Germline CDR1 and CDR2: SGHAT and FQNNGV. V gave up 5 bases and J gave up 3 bases; unmatched junction bases: 5.